The T cell receptor beta chain under discussion was sequenced for a study of T cell changes during pregnancy in multiple sclerosis. Trimming removed 4 bases at V and 9 bases at J, with 13 bases between. Germline CDR1 and CDR2: SGHTA and FQGTGA. The CDR3 covers 13 residues. Profiling relied on immunoSEQ multiplex PCR, and the TCRdb table lists in-frame clones only, not all of them. The data contain some 97,000 clones, 92% of them singletons. This chain joins TRBV7-3 and TRBJ2-1; no definite D call. The sequence was obtained from a female donor with multiple sclerosis, enrolled in a pregnancy study. The sequenced sample was peripheral blood, obtained after pregnancy. The CDR3 DNA sequence: TGTGCCAGCAGCTCCAACCCAGCTAGTGAGCAGTTCTTC. Translation gives CASSSNPASEQFF.